These 21 T cell receptor beta chains share one sample of origin, sequenced in a study of T cell repertoires in cytomegalovirus infection. Each CDR3 protein is one row after TCRdb ran MiXCR on the reads. The repertoire holds under 850,000 distinct CDR3 sequences, around 32% seen once, with 15% to 20% in the top ten. These receptors have no identified antigens. The specimen was cultured PBMCs, collected from culture after CMV antigen stimulation. Receptors were obtained from a human donor in good health (CMV status not recorded). Some clones in this sample may be carry-over from other donors' samples.

This clonotype has more than one count but fewer than ten. The chain uses TRBV19 and TRBJ2-7; perhaps TRBD1 as D (6 bases). Per the germline V gene, CDR1 is LNHDA and CDR2 is SQIVND (reference sequence). The V gene lost 3 bases and the J gene lost 0 bases, with 12 bases spanning the gap. This CDR3 region has 15 residues. CDR3 DNA: TGTGCCAGTAGTATTGGAAGGGGGAGCTCCTACGAGCAGTACTTC. Translation: CASSIGRGSSYEQYF.

This clonotype was counted ten times or more. Here the CDR3 reads CASTSRGTSGYNEQFF. The CDR3 DNA reads TGTGCCAGCACTAGCAGGGGGACTAGCGGATACAATGAGCAGTTCTTC. V usage is TRBV7-2 and J usage is TRBJ2-1; 11 nucleotides line up with TRBD2. Looked up from germline, CDR1 is SGHTA and CDR2 is FQGNSA. The CDR3 runs 16 residues. The V gene end was trimmed by 7 bases and the J gene end by 4 bases; junction bases not matched to a gene: 9.

The chain is built from TRBV20-1 and TRBJ2-5; D not certain. This CDR3 region has 11 residues. Germline values: CDR1 DFQATT, CDR2 SNEGSKA (reference sequence). V shed 1 base and J shed 6 bases, with 6 bases lying between them. This chain's CDR3 is CSARAFQTQYF. The CDR3 DNA sequence: TGCAGTGCTAGAGCGTTCCAGACCCAGTACTTC.

The chain uses TRBV2 and TRBJ1-4; 8 bases line up with TRBD1. Losses at the gene ends were 7 bases for V and 7 bases for J; bases not matched to a gene: 8. The CDR3 runs 14 residues. In germline, CDR1 is SNHLY, CDR2 FYNNEI. CDR3: CASTRTGFPEKLFF. CDR3 bases: TGTGCCAGCACCCGGACAGGGTTCCCTGAAAAACTGTTTTTT.

The chain couples TRBV4-1 to TRBJ1-6, with D possibly matching TRBD1 (5 bases). Trimming pared 0 bases from V and 4 bases from J, leaving 10 bases between. This CDR3 has 16 residues. The germline V gene encodes CDR1 MGHRA and CDR2 YSYEKL. The CDR3 sequence is CASSQDGGTYNSPLHF. In DNA, the CDR3 is TGCGCCAGCAGCCAAGATGGTGGGACTTATAATTCACCCCTCCACTTT.

The V and J genes are TRBV7-2 and TRBJ1-4; TRBD1 aligns across 10 bases. Germline lookup yields CDR1 SGHTA and CDR2 FQGNSA. The CDR3 totals 14 residues. V lost 5 bases and J lost 8; bases outside the gene matches: 5. The CDR3 spells CASSAGTGDEKLFF. DNA of the CDR3: TGTGCCAGCAGCGCCGGGACAGGGGACGAAAAACTGTTTTTT. The whole variable domain, remainder taken from reference TRBV7-2 and TRBJ1-4, is GAGVSQSPSNKVTEKGKDVELRCDPISGHTALYWYRQSLGQGLEFLIYFQGNSAPDKSGLPSDRFSAERTGGSVSTLTIQRTQQEDSAVYLCASSAGTGDEKLFFGSGTQLSVL.

J is TRBJ2-5 and V is TRBV2; TRBD2 matches at 9 bases. V lost 2 bases and J lost 1; bases outside the gene matches: 8. Germline CDR1 is SNHLY and CDR2 is FYNNEI. There are 17 residues in the CDR3. The DNA of the CDR3 is TGTGCCAGCAGTGAAATCGGCCTAGCGGGGAGCCAAGAGACCCAGTACTTC. Amino acid sequence: CASSEIGLAGSQETQYF.

This clonotype occurred a few times. The rearrangement joins TRBV7-2 to TRBJ2-1, with 9 positions matching TRBD2. The CDR3 totals 15 residues. CDR1 SGHTA and CDR2 FQGNSA come from the germline V gene. V shed 1 base and J 9 bases; nucleotides not matched to a gene: 7. The CDR3: CASSLVGTSTGEQFF. CDR3 bases: TGTGCCAGCAGCTTAGTTGGGACTAGCACTGGTGAGCAGTTCTTC.

The chain couples TRBV19 to TRBJ2-1, with 7 bases fitting TRBD1. This CDR3 contains 14 residues. Trimming cost V 3 bases and J 4 bases; bases outside gene matches: 3. Per the germline V gene, CDR1 is LNHDA and CDR2 is SQIVND (reference sequence). This chain's CDR3 is CASSINRGYNEQFF. Written as DNA, the CDR3 is TGTGCCAGTAGTATTAACAGGGGATACAATGAGCAGTTCTTC.

The genes are TRBV6-6 and TRBJ2-5; no clear D gene. The CDR3 runs 14 residues. CDR1 is MNHNY and CDR2 is SVGAGI in the germline V gene (reference sequence). The germline V and J ends were trimmed by 0 bases and 5 bases, with 10 bases remaining between them. The chain's CDR3 is CASSYSDPRETQYF. DNA for the CDR3: TGTGCCAGCAGTTACTCTGATCCACGGGAGACCCAGTACTTC.

This chain joins TRBV7-9 and TRBJ2-7, with a weak D call TRBD1 (6 bases). The CDR3 is 14 amino acids. V was cut by 2 bases and J by 2 bases, with 10 bases left in between. Looked up from germline, CDR1 is SEHNR and CDR2 is FQNEAQ (reference sequence). The CDR3 loop reads CASSLNQGTYEQYF. In nucleotides, the CDR3 is TGTGCCAGCAGCTTAAACCAGGGGACCTACGAGCAGTACTTC.

The chain has TRBV19 and TRBJ1-5, with TRBD1 identical over 8 bases. J was trimmed by 1 base and V by 5 bases; bases with no gene match: 10. Germline V gives CDR1 LNHDA, CDR2 SQIVND (reference sequence). The CDR3 covers 17 residues. The CDR3 is CASSLDRGIPSNQPQHF. The CDR3 DNA sequence: TGTGCCAGTAGTCTCGACAGGGGAATCCCGAGCAATCAGCCCCAGCATTTT.

In regard to this clonotype: The conserved phenylalanine or tryptophan is not found at the CDR3 terminus, so this likely reflects a read error. This chain connects TRBV6-8 to TRBJ1-5, with a weak D call TRBD1 (5 bases). This CDR3 is built from 15 residues. Germline loops: CDR1 MNHGY, CDR2 SAAAGT. V was pared by 0 bases and J by 3 bases, with 9 bases between. The DNA of the CDR3 is TGTGCCAGCAGTTACTCTGGGGCATCCAATCAGCCCCAGCATTAT. Its translation: CASSYSGASNQPQHY.

This clonotype was detected only a few times. This chain joins TRBV7-2 and TRBJ2-1, with a tentative D call TRBD2 (6 bases). In germline, CDR1 is SGHTA, CDR2 FQGNSA. The CDR3 runs 12 residues. The V gene lost 3 bases and the J gene lost 9 bases, with 9 bases spanning the gap. CDR3 protein: CASSFPRGEQFF. CDR3 sequence (DNA): TGTGCCAGCAGCTTTCCGCGGGGTGAGCAGTTCTTC.

This clonotype was recorded many times. This rearrangement joins TRBV7-2 to TRBJ2-1, with 8 positions matching TRBD2. CDR1 is SGHTA and CDR2 is FQGNSA in the germline V gene. The CDR3 runs 14 residues. Trimming took 4 bases from V and 8 from J; bases not matched to a gene: 7. CDR3 nucleotide sequence: TGTGCCAGCAGCTGGACGGGGGGGAGCTATGAGCAGTTCTTC. Translated, it gives CASSWTGGSYEQFF.

This clonotype has just a few counts. V usage is TRBV12-3 or TRBV12-4 and J usage is TRBJ1-4; no reliable D call. Trimming took 5 bases from V and 10 from J, leaving 14 bases between them. The CDR3 extends over 13 amino acids. The DNA of the CDR3 is TGTGCCAGCAGTCCCCGCCTCCCGGGAAAACTGTTTTTT. Protein: CASSPRLPGKLFF.

This sequence joins TRBV2 and TRBJ2-2; D uncertain. Deletions cut 4 bases from V and 4 bases from J, with 7 bases between. This CDR3 region has 13 residues. Germline V gene sequence: CDR1 SNHLY, CDR2 FYNNEI. Here the CDR3 DNA reads TGTGCCAGCAGTGCACAAGTCACCGGGGAGCTGTTTTTT. Its translation is CASSAQVTGELFF.

The chain carries TRBV10-3 and TRBJ2-7; 7 bases align to TRBD1. Germline V gene lookup returns CDR1 ENHRY and CDR2 SYGVKD. The CDR3 length is 12 residues. V was clipped by 10 bases and J by 3 bases; unmatched bases: 6. The CDR3 nucleotides read TGTGCCACCTCGGGACAGAACTACGAGCAGTACTTC. Protein: CATSGQNYEQYF.

This clonotype came up many times. This chain connects TRBV7-2 to TRBJ2-3, with D uncertain. Deletions cut 5 bases from V and 0 bases from J, with 9 bases between. The germline V gene encodes CDR1 SGHTA and CDR2 FQGNSA. The CDR3 runs 14 residues. The chain's CDR3 is CASSRSSSTDTQYF. The CDR3 nucleotides read TGTGCCAGCAGCCGGAGTTCTAGCACAGATACGCAGTATTTT.

The V and J genes are TRBV7-9 and TRBJ1-1; tentatively, D is TRBD1 (6 bases). The CDR3 loop spans 17 amino acids. With 4 bases removed from V and 0 bases from J, the gap between germline ends came to 18 bases. The germline gives CDR1 SEHNR, CDR2 FQNEAQ (reference sequence). The CDR3 DNA is TGTGCCAGCAGCTCTCGAACAGGGTCCCATATGAACACTGAAGCTTTCTTT. This sequence encodes CASSSRTGSHMNTEAFF.

The chain is built from TRBV20-1 and TRBJ2-5; a possible D gene is TRBD2 (6 bases). This CDR3 is built from 14 residues. Trimming stripped 6 bases from V and 2 bases from J, with 16 bases between. Germline V gives CDR1 DFQATT, CDR2 SNEGSKA (reference sequence). The CDR3 coding sequence is TGCAGTGCAACGACTAGTGTAGGTCAAGAGACCCAGTACTTC. Residues: CSATTSVGQETQYF.